This T cell receptor (beta chain) was sequenced in a study of control samples from healthy donors and cancer patients. This clone was observed a single time. Per germline, CDR1 ENHRY and CDR2 SYGVKD. Trimming at V came to 4 bases and at J to 2 bases, leaving 5 bases not matched to a gene. The length of the CDR3 is 14 residues. The table came from immunoSEQ multiplex PCR; TCRdb's copy has only in-frame clones and leaves some out. The data contain about 130,000 clones, just under 95% of them singletons. Input material: PBMCs. This chain uses TRBV10-3 with TRBJ2-7; TRBD2 matches 7 bases. The TCR sequence derives from a man in his fifties or sixties with colorectal cancer. The CDR3 loop reads CAISGGTKTYEQYF. The DNA for the CDR3 is TGTGCCATCAGTGGAGGGACTAAGACCTACGAGCAGTACTTC.